These T cell receptor beta chains were read from a single sample in a study of patients and donors after allogeneic stem cell transplantation. TCRdb used MiXCR to reprocess the RT-PCR reads, holding one entry per CDR3 protein. The sample holds more than 850,000 distinct CDR3 sequences, roughly 18% seen once. The source material was blood, either unsorted or a sorted T cell fraction (not recorded which). The receptors were gathered from a human donor who was either an allogeneic HSCT recipient or a stem cell or donor lymphocyte infusion donor (not recorded which). It is not recorded whose cells these are; they may come from a transplant donor. The CDR3 runs from the conserved cysteine through the conserved F or W. A D gene is named only where the DNA matches it firmly. Rows give clone size only sometimes, using once, few, many, or a class for an expanded clone.

size,V,D,J,DNA,CDR3
-,TRBV5-1,-,TRBJ2-1,TGCGCCAGCAGTCTGACCCCGGACAGCCCCAATGAGCAGTTCTTC,CASSLTPDSPNEQFF
-,TRBV24-1,-,TRBJ2-1,TGTGCCACCAGTGATTTGCGACGGCCCGAGCAGTTCTTC,CATSDLRRPEQFF
-,TRBV5-1,-,TRBJ2-1,TGCGCCAGCAGCTATACAGGGGGGGCGTCCTGCAATGAGCAGTTCTTC,CASSYTGGASCNEQFF
-,TRBV6-6,-,TRBJ1-2,TGTGCCAGCAGCGTTGACATTTCTGGCTACACCTTC,CASSVDISGYTF
-,TRBV6-5,-,TRBJ1-2,TGTGCCAGCAGTTACTCTGTTACGGCATCTCGTAACTATGGCTACACCTTC,CASSYSVTASRNYGYTF
-,TRBV9,-,TRBJ1-2,TGTGCCAGCAGCGTAAGGGGGGCTGGTTTGGGCTACACCTTC,CASSVRGAGLGYTF
-,TRBV5-1,-,TRBJ2-1,TGCGCCAGCAGCGAAACACAGGGAAGTAGGGATGAGCAGTTCTTC,CASSETQGSRDEQFF
few,TRBV5-1,TRBD2,TRBJ2-3,TGCGCCAGCAGCTCGGTGGGGCTAGCGGCAGATACGCAGTATTTT,CASSSVGLAADTQYF
once,TRBV27,-,TRBJ2-6,TGTGCCAGCACCTTGGGGGGGCTAAGAGGGGCCAACGTCCTGACTTTC,CASTLGGLRGANVLTF
few,TRBV7-2,-,TRBJ2-7,TGTGCCAGCAGCCAAATGGGGAACTACGAGCAGTACTTC,CASSQMGNYEQYF
few,TRBV27,-,TRBJ1-3,TGTGCCAGCAGTTCAGGACTGGGCTCTGGAAACACCATATATTTT,CASSSGLGSGNTIYF
few,TRBV20-1,-,TRBJ1-2,TGCAGTGCGGGCGCTAACTATGGCTACACCTTC,CSAGANYGYTF
few,TRBV12-3/TRBV12-4,TRBD2,TRBJ2-3,TGTGCCAGCAGCAAAGCGGGGGCCCGCACAGATACGCAGTATTTT,CASSKAGARTDTQYF
few,TRBV11-2,TRBD2,TRBJ2-3,TGTGCCAGCAGCACGCTAAGGCTAGCGGGGGGTCGCACAGATACGCAGTATTTT,CASSTLRLAGGRTDTQYF
few,TRBV5-1,TRBD2,TRBJ2-3,TGCGCCAGCAGCTGGGGGACTAGTCAGCGCACAGATACGCAGTATTTT,CASSWGTSQRTDTQYF
few,TRBV6-5,-,TRBJ2-7,TGTGCCAGCAGTTACTCGGCTGAGCGCAGGCCCTACGAGCAGTACTTC,CASSYSAERRPYEQYF
few,TRBV5-4,TRBD2,TRBJ2-6,TGTGCCAGCAGCTTGCCCTCTATGTCGGGAGGGTCCTTTGGGGCCAACGTCCTGACTTTC,CASSLPSMSGGSFGANVLTF
-,TRBV20-1,-,TRBJ1-1,TGCAGTGCTAGAGTGTGGGGGCGCGGAGACACTGAAGCTTTCTTT,CSARVWGRGDTEAFF
-,TRBV30,TRBD1,TRBJ2-1,TGTGCCTGGAGTCCGGGACAGATGGGCGAACGGCAGTTCTTC,CAWSPGQMGERQFF
-,TRBV11-1,-,TRBJ2-3,TGTGCCAGCAGCTTAGCTGGAGAGGTAACAGATACGCAGTATTTT,CASSLAGEVTDTQYF
-,TRBV7-3,TRBD1,TRBJ1-6,TGTGCCAGCAGCTTAGGGACAGAAAATTCACCCCTCCACTTT,CASSLGTENSPLHF
-,TRBV7-2,-,TRBJ1-2,TGTGCCAGCAGACCTTTAGGGGGACTTGATGGCTACACCTTC,CASRPLGGLDGYTF
many,TRBV25-1,-,TRBJ1-2,TGTGCCAGCAGACTCAGGGATTCTGGCTACACCTTC,CASRLRDSGYTF
once,TRBV4-1,-,TRBJ2-2,TGCGCCACCAGCCACCCGGATTGGAGGGAACGGAACACCGGGGAGCTGTTTTTT,CATSHPDWRERNTGELFF
few,TRBV4-2,TRBD2,TRBJ2-2,TGTGCCAGCAGCCATCGAGGGACTAGCGGCACCGGGGAGCTGTTTTTT,CASSHRGTSGTGELFF
few,TRBV2,TRBD2,TRBJ2-4,TGTGCCAGCAGCGTCCCCGGGACTAGGGGGGTGGACATTCAGTACTTC,CASSVPGTRGVDIQYF
-,TRBV9,TRBD2,TRBJ2-1,TGTGCCAGCAGCGTAATGAGCGGGAGCCACAATGAGCAGTTCTTC,CASSVMSGSHNEQFF
-,TRBV29-1,TRBD2,TRBJ2-3,TGCAGCGTTGTCCCCGGGACTATCTCTAGCACAGATACGCAGTATTTT,CSVVPGTISSTDTQYF
-,TRBV11-3,TRBD1,TRBJ2-7,TGTGCCAGCAGCTTATCCCAGACAGGGGCCTACGAGCAGTACTTC,CASSLSQTGAYEQYF
-,TRBV5-6,-,TRBJ2-6,TGTGCCAGCAGCTTTTTTGGGGCTGGGGCCAACGTCCTGACTTTC,CASSFFGAGANVLTF
many,TRBV12-3/TRBV12-4,-,TRBJ2-1,TGTGCCAGCAGAAAAGCCGGGACTCTGTCCTACAATGAGCAGTTCTTC,CASRKAGTLSYNEQFF
-,TRBV29-1,-,TRBJ2-3,TGCAGCGTTGATGGCTTGAAGGGTCCTAGCACAGATACGCAGTATTTT,CSVDGLKGPSTDTQYF
-,TRBV7-9,-,TRBJ1-5,TGTGCCAGCCGGACGACAGACAATCAGCCCCAGCATTTT,CASRTTDNQPQHF
-,TRBV28,TRBD1,TRBJ2-7,TGTGCCAGCGAAGGGACAGGGGATATCGTCGAGCAGTACTTC,CASEGTGDIVEQYF
-,TRBV11-2,-,TRBJ1-5,TGTGCCAGCAGCCAAGGGGGGAGGGGTTGGCCCCAGCATTTT,CASSQGGRGWPQHF
-,TRBV4-2,TRBD2,TRBJ2-5,TGTGCCAGCAGCCATCCTAAGGGGCGGGGGGGCAGAGAGACCCAGTACTTC,CASSHPKGRGGRETQYF
-,TRBV7-9,TRBD1,TRBJ1-4,TGTGCCAGCAGCGTCCCCAGGGGGTCCGGAGAAAAACTGTTTTTT,CASSVPRGSGEKLFF
-,TRBV12-3/TRBV12-4,-,TRBJ2-7,TGTGCCAGCAGTTTTGGGGAAAGGTACGAGCAGTACTTC,CASSFGERYEQYF
few,TRBV7-8,-,TRBJ1-5,TGTGCCAGCAGCTTGTGGGGTTCGACGGATAGCAATCAGCCCCAGCATTTT,CASSLWGSTDSNQPQHF
-,TRBV13,-,TRBJ1-3,TGTGCCAGCAGCTTCTACAGAAACACCATATATTTT,CASSFYRNTIYF
-,TRBV15,-,TRBJ2-6,TGTGCCACCAGCAGAGGGACAGTCGCTGGGGCCAACGTCCTGACTTTC,CATSRGTVAGANVLTF
few,TRBV5-1,-,TRBJ2-2,TGCGCCAGCAGCTTGTCAAGGTCCCCGACCGGGGAGCTGTTTTTT,CASSLSRSPTGELFF
-,TRBV11-3,-,TRBJ1-1,TGTGCCAGCAGCTTAGATCGTATGGGAGCGAACACTGAAGCTTTCTTT,CASSLDRMGANTEAFF
few,TRBV12-5,-,TRBJ1-1,TGTGCTAGTGGTTTGCCTCCTGGGACTGAAGCTTTCTTT,CASGLPPGTEAFF
few,TRBV20-1,-,TRBJ1-5,TGCAGTGCTTCGCCGTATGGGCCCAGCAATCAGCCCCAGCATTTT,CSASPYGPSNQPQHF
-,TRBV3-1,-,TRBJ2-3,TGTGCCAGCAGTAGAGGCAAAGGCACAGATACGCAGTATTTT,CASSRGKGTDTQYF
-,TRBV12-3/TRBV12-4,TRBD1,TRBJ2-7,TGTGCCAGCAGTCCCGGGACAGGATGGAAGGACGAGCAGTACTTC,CASSPGTGWKDEQYF
-,TRBV10-3,-,TRBJ2-1,TGTGCCATCAATCCGAGGAGGGGTGGCTCCTACAATGAGCAGTTCTTC,CAINPRRGGSYNEQFF
many,TRBV4-1,TRBD2,TRBJ2-1,TGCGCCAGCAGCCAAGTCCAGAGCGGGGGCTTGAGAAATGAGCAGTTCTTC,CASSQVQSGGLRNEQFF
-,TRBV7-9,-,TRBJ2-5,TGTGCCAGCAGCTTAGTACCGGACAGCTTCCAAGAGACCCAGTACTTC,CASSLVPDSFQETQYF
-,TRBV20-1,TRBD2,TRBJ2-1,TGCAGTGCTATATTAGCGGGAGGGCCCTACAATGAGCAGTTCTTC,CSAILAGGPYNEQFF
many,TRBV5-1,-,TRBJ2-2,TGCGCCAGCAGCTTCACGGAGGCCGGGGAGCTGTTTTTT,CASSFTEAGELFF
-,TRBV20-1,TRBD2,TRBJ2-3,TGCAGTGCTACTAGCGGGAGGCCACCGGGAGATACGCAGTATTTT,CSATSGRPPGDTQYF
-,TRBV11-3,TRBD1,TRBJ1-1,TGTGCCAGCAGACCCCCGAGGACAGGGGGCACTGAAGCTTTCTTT,CASRPPRTGGTEAFF
-,TRBV4-1,-,TRBJ2-1,TGCGCCAGCAGCCAGACTAGAAGTGAGCAGTTCTTC,CASSQTRSEQFF
few,TRBV29-1,-,TRBJ1-5,TGCAGCGTTGGTGGGACGTTGGGCAATCAGCCCCAGCATTTT,CSVGGTLGNQPQHF
-,TRBV20-1,-,TRBJ2-1,TGCAGTGCTGGTGGAGGGCTAGACAATGAGCAGTTCTTC,CSAGGGLDNEQFF
-,TRBV20-1,TRBD1,TRBJ1-4,TGCAGTGCTAGACAGGGGGCGACTAATGAAAAACTGTTTTTT,CSARQGATNEKLFF
-,TRBV7-8,-,TRBJ1-2,TGTGCCAGCAGCTCTAGGTGGGGGGGAAACGATGGCTACACCTTC,CASSSRWGGNDGYTF
few,TRBV7-6,-,TRBJ1-5,TGTGCCAGCAGCTTAGGGCGAGGCCGACCAGACAATCAGCCCCAGCATTTT,CASSLGRGRPDNQPQHF